The entry below describes one TCR beta chain. Its antigen is as yet unknown. CDR3-region Arm-PCR and iRepertoire HTBI primers produced the TCR beta libraries. TCRdb re-called the multiplex PCR reads through MiXCR, storing one row per CDR3 protein. Of approximately 350,000 distinct CDR3 sequences in the sample, 12% are singletons; the top ten hold approximately 19%. The data derive from a study of regulatory T cells in long-lasting Graves disease. Overall study: Graves' patients, newly diagnosed, had taken antithyroid drugs under 3 months.

Study conclusions and caveats: Among the persistent patients, fewer than 3,000 public clonotypes were shared, more than the 850 to 1,000 shared among new patients.

V lost 2 bases and J lost 0, with 11 bases in between. Looked up from germline, CDR1 is MNHEY and CDR2 is SVGEGT. This CDR3 spans 15 amino acids. Time point here: newly diagnosed GD, antithyroid drugs for less than 3 months. The TCR library was prepared using RNA isolated from PBMCs. The sample also formed part of further work on T cells in Graves' hyperthyroidism and ophthalmopathy.

The sequencing used peripheral blood mononuclear cells (PBMCs), collected at new diagnosis, from a patient treated with antithyroid drugs. The receptor comes from a woman aged 18-29 years with Graves disease. The chain carries TRBV6-2 or TRBV6-3 and TRBJ2-7, with D tentatively TRBD2 (5 bases). In nucleotides, the CDR3 is TGTGCCAGCAGTTACAGGCCGGGAACCTCCTACGAGCAGTACTTC. Translating it yields CASSYRPGTSYEQYF.